This TCR beta chain derives from a study of cytomegalovirus exposure and HLA in healthy donors. V dropped 7 bases and J dropped 3 bases, with 17 bases sitting between them. Per the germline V gene, CDR1 is SGHRS and CDR2 is YFSETQ. The CDR3 sequence is 14 residues long. PCR employed 60 Vbeta and 13 Jbeta primers. Profiled with immunoSEQ multiplex PCR; TCRdb holds only in-frame clones, not every one. This table has some 140,000 clones, approximately 77% appearing once. Sequenced input: PBMCs. V gene TRBV5-1 combines with J gene TRBJ2-7, with D possibly being TRBD1 (7 bases). This clonotype was sampled from a man younger than 45 in good health and CMV-seronegative. CDR3 bases: TGCGCCAGCGGCTACGGAGGGGGCTTCTACGAGCAGTACTTC. This translates into CASGYGGGFYEQYF.